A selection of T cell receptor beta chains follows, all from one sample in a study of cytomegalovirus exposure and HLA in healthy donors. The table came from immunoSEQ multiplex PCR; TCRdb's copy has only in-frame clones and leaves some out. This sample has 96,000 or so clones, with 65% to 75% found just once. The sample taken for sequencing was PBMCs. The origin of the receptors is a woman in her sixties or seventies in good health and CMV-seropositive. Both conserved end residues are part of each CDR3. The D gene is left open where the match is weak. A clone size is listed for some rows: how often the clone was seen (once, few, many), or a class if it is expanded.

TGTGCCAGCAGCGTTCAAGGCAGGGGGAACACCGGGGAGCTGTTTTTT,CASSVQGRGNTGELFF,TRBJ2-2,NA,TRBV5-4,NA
TGTGCCAGCAGTTACTTAACAGGGGGAACGAACACTGAAGCTTTCTTT,CASSYLTGGTNTEAFF,TRBJ1-1,few,TRBV6-6,TRBD1
TGTGCCAGCAGTAGATTCGCGGGACTGCGGGTGGAAGCTTTCTTT,CASSRFAGLRVEAFF,TRBJ1-1,few,TRBV28,NA
TGCGCCAGCAGCCACCCGGGACAGATGTACAATGAGCAGTTCTTC,CASSHPGQMYNEQFF,TRBJ2-1,NA,TRBV4-1,TRBD1
TGTGCCAGCAGCAAAATTGCGGGACAGGGGATTGCTAGGTTCTTC,CASSKIAGQGIARFF,TRBJ2-1,few,TRBV7-8,TRBD1
TGCGCCAGCAGCTTGCAGGGCCAGAACACCGGGGAGCTGTTTTTT,CASSLQGQNTGELFF,TRBJ2-2,NA,TRBV5-1,NA
TGTGCCAGCAGCCGAGGGAGAAACGGGGATTCACCCCTCCACTTT,CASSRGRNGDSPLHF,TRBJ1-6,NA,TRBV13,NA
TGTGCCAGCAGCGGCGTCAACAGGTTTCCTGAAGCTTTCTTT,CASSGVNRFPEAFF,TRBJ1-1,NA,TRBV5-6,NA
TGTGCCAGCAGCAAGCGTACCGGGACAGAGACCTACGAGCAGTACTTC,CASSKRTGTETYEQYF,TRBJ2-7,NA,TRBV27,TRBD1
TGTGCCAGCAGCATAACAACACCTGCTGAAGCTTTCTTT,CASSITTPAEAFF,TRBJ1-1,few,TRBV7-2,NA
TGCGCCAGCAGCCAAGATGAGGGCGGGGTTCTCGGAGGCTACACCTTC,CASSQDEGGVLGGYTF,TRBJ1-2,NA,TRBV4-1,NA
TGTGCCAGCAGTGAACGGGGGGGCAACACCGGGGAGCTGTTTTTT,CASSERGGNTGELFF,TRBJ2-2,NA,TRBV6-4,TRBD2
TGTGCCAGCAGCCTGGAGGCTAACCCCAGGGAGACCCAGTACTTC,CASSLEANPRETQYF,TRBJ2-5,few,TRBV4-2,NA
TGTGCCAGCAGCTTGGCTCCGTCAGATACGCAGTATTTT,CASSLAPSDTQYF,TRBJ2-3,NA,TRBV5-4,NA
TGTGCCAGTAGTACGTCCGGGACAGGGAACACTGAAGCTTTCTTT,CASSTSGTGNTEAFF,TRBJ1-1,NA,TRBV19,TRBD1
TGCGCCAGCAGCTTGGAAGGGACTAGCGTAGAGACCCAGTACTTC,CASSLEGTSVETQYF,TRBJ2-5,NA,TRBV5-1,TRBD2
TGTGCCAGCAGCTTATACGACAGCCCTGGAAACACCATATATTTT,CASSLYDSPGNTIYF,TRBJ1-3,NA,TRBV11-3,NA
TGCGCCAGCAGCCAAGCGGTAGCGGGAGTGGTCACCGGGGAGCTGTTTTTT,CASSQAVAGVVTGELFF,TRBJ2-2,few,TRBV4-1,TRBD2
TGCGCCAGCAGTGGGGGACTAGCGGGCTCCTACGAGCAGTACTTC,CASSGGLAGSYEQYF,TRBJ2-7,NA,TRBV10-1,TRBD2
TGTGCCAGCAGCCCAGAGGGTCGGACGGTAATTGAGCAGTACTTC,CASSPEGRTVIEQYF,TRBJ2-7,NA,TRBV5-6,NA
TGCGCCAGCAGTGAGAATGTCCGTGCGGGGCCCTACGAGCAGTACTTC,CASSENVRAGPYEQYF,TRBJ2-7,NA,TRBV10-1,NA
TGTGCCAGCAGCTTCTTCCAACTAGCGGGAGGGCCCTTGGAGACCCAGTACTTC,CASSFFQLAGGPLETQYF,TRBJ2-5,NA,TRBV7-9,TRBD2
TGTGCCAGCAGTTTAGCGCTCTACGAGCAGTACTTC,CASSLALYEQYF,TRBJ2-7,NA,TRBV28,NA
TGTGCCAGCAGCCTGAGGGGTAGCGGGAACACCGGGGAGCTGTTTTTT,CASSLRGSGNTGELFF,TRBJ2-2,NA,TRBV7-6,NA
TGTGCCAGCAGCCCAGACAGGAGCCGCTGGGGCGAGCAGTACTTC,CASSPDRSRWGEQYF,TRBJ2-7,NA,TRBV5-4,NA
TGCGCCAGCAGTGGAGGACAGGTATCGACCCAGTACTTC,CASSGGQVSTQYF,TRBJ2-5,NA,TRBV10-1,TRBD1
TGTGCCAGCAGCTTTTTGGGGCGGACCACCGGGGAGCTGTTTTTT,CASSFLGRTTGELFF,TRBJ2-2,NA,TRBV5-6,NA
TGTGCCATCAGCGTGGTAGCGGGAGTGGACGAGCAGTACTTC,CAISVVAGVDEQYF,TRBJ2-7,NA,TRBV10-3,TRBD2
TGTGCCAGCAGCCCGACTAGCGGGGGGGCCAGGCGCACAGATACGCAGTATTTT,CASSPTSGGARRTDTQYF,TRBJ2-3,NA,TRBV7-3,TRBD2
TGCAGCGTCCAGGGGCGCTTCAATTACGAGCAGTACTTC,CSVQGRFNYEQYF,TRBJ2-7,NA,TRBV29-1,NA
TGTGCCTGGGCGGGACAGTTGAACACTGAAGCTTTCTTT,CAWAGQLNTEAFF,TRBJ1-1,NA,TRBV30,TRBD1
TGTGCCAGCAGCGTAGTTCCTAGCGGGAACACCGGGGAGCTGTTTTTT,CASSVVPSGNTGELFF,TRBJ2-2,once,TRBV9,TRBD2
TGTGCCAGCAGTGTCAGAGAGACCCAGTACTTC,CASSVRETQYF,TRBJ2-5,NA,TRBV28,NA
TGTGCCAGCAGTACAAGCTCTAGCGGGGTAAACACCGGGGAGCTGTTTTTT,CASSTSSSGVNTGELFF,TRBJ2-2,few,TRBV28,TRBD2
TGTGCCAGCAGCCACGGACTAGCGGGGGGGCAGTACTTC,CASSHGLAGGQYF,TRBJ2-7,few,TRBV7-2,TRBD2
TGTGCCAGCAGTGCCAGGGGCACTAGCTCTGGGGCCAACGTCCTGACTTTC,CASSARGTSSGANVLTF,TRBJ2-6,NA,TRBV6-1,NA
TGTGCCAGCAGCTTGAAAGGCAGGCCCCTTGATACGCAGTATTTT,CASSLKGRPLDTQYF,TRBJ2-3,NA,TRBV5-4,NA
TGTGCCAGCAGTGAACAGGGGAGAGGCGGAAACACCATATATTTT,CASSEQGRGGNTIYF,TRBJ1-3,medium-sized,TRBV6-1,NA
TGTGCCAGCAGCGCACCCGGGACAGGGCATGGCTACACCTTC,CASSAPGTGHGYTF,TRBJ1-2,few,TRBV9,TRBD1
TGTGCCAGCAGTTTACCCAGGGTGGAAGAAAAACTGTTTTTT,CASSLPRVEEKLFF,TRBJ1-4,NA,TRBV28,NA
TGTGCCGTCGCTCCCGGGGACAGCTTCGGAAACACCATATATTTT,CAVAPGDSFGNTIYF,TRBJ1-3,NA,TRBV10-3,TRBD1
TGTGCCAGTAGTATAGGACAGGGCTATGGCTACACCTTC,CASSIGQGYGYTF,TRBJ1-2,few,TRBV19,TRBD1
TGTGCCATCAGTGACTCCGGGCGGGAGCGTGCCTACGAGCAGTACTTC,CAISDSGRERAYEQYF,TRBJ2-7,NA,TRBV10-3,TRBD2
TGTGCCAGTACAGGGGGAGCTAATGAAAAACTGTTTTTT,CASTGGANEKLFF,TRBJ1-4,NA,TRBV6-1,TRBD1
TGTGCCAGCAGTTTGTTTGCGGGAGGGTCCTACGAGCAGTACTTC,CASSLFAGGSYEQYF,TRBJ2-7,NA,TRBV6-5,TRBD2
TGTGCCTGGACAGGGGACCCTAACTATGGCTACACCTTC,CAWTGDPNYGYTF,TRBJ1-2,NA,TRBV30,NA
TGTGCCAGCAGCCATGGAGGGGTCAGGTACCAAGAGACCCAGTACTTC,CASSHGGVRYQETQYF,TRBJ2-5,NA,TRBV7-9,NA
TGTGCCAGCAGACCTTTAGCGGGCATTCAAGAGACCCAGTACTTC,CASRPLAGIQETQYF,TRBJ2-5,once,TRBV6-5,TRBD2
TGTGCCAGCAGTCCACCGAGTACCTACGAGCAGTACTTC,CASSPPSTYEQYF,TRBJ2-7,medium-sized,TRBV7-9,NA
TGTGCCAGCAGCCCCGAGGCGACCGGTTACGAGCAGTACTTC,CASSPEATGYEQYF,TRBJ2-7,NA,TRBV7-9,NA
TGCAGCGCGACCCTAGGATCCTACGAGCAGTACTTC,CSATLGSYEQYF,TRBJ2-7,NA,TRBV29-1,NA
TGTGCCAGCCCAGGTAGGGGACTAGCGGGAGGGGCGTCCTACGAGCAGTACTTC,CASPGRGLAGGASYEQYF,TRBJ2-7,NA,TRBV2,TRBD2
TGTGCCAGCAGCAACCCGGGGGGGGGCAGGGCTGGGAAATACGAGCAGTACTTC,CASSNPGGGRAGKYEQYF,TRBJ2-7,NA,TRBV11-2,TRBD2
TGTGCCAGCAGCTTTGCAGGGGGCAACACCGGGGAGCTGTTTTTT,CASSFAGGNTGELFF,TRBJ2-2,NA,TRBV11-3,TRBD1
TGTGCCAGCAGCGTCTCCCTACGGGAGGCCCAGTACTTC,CASSVSLREAQYF,TRBJ2-5,NA,TRBV9,TRBD2
TGTGCCAGTAGCCGTCCCGGGGACAATCAGCCCCAGCATTTT,CASSRPGDNQPQHF,TRBJ1-5,few,TRBV19,NA
TGTGCCAGTAGATCGTCGACAGGGGGCACAGATACGCAGTATTTT,CASRSSTGGTDTQYF,TRBJ2-3,NA,TRBV19,TRBD1
TGTGCCAGCCGCAAGACAGGGCAAGGGTCACCCCTCCACTTT,CASRKTGQGSPLHF,TRBJ1-6,NA,TRBV21-1,NA